The rows below give T cell receptor beta chains drawn from one sample of a study of regulatory T cells in long-lasting Graves disease. MiXCR was run by TCRdb on the multiplex PCR reads, yielding one entry per CDR3 protein. The table lists roughly 400,000 distinct CDR3 sequences, about 21% of them singletons. The sample here was peripheral blood mononuclear cells (PBMCs), taken when the disease was refractory, from a patient treated with antithyroid drugs. All receptors come from a female donor with Graves disease. Each CDR3 is given with its conserved first and last residue. Fields, in order: D gene, clone size, J gene, V gene, CDR3 protein, CDR3 DNA. D genes are given only for firm matches. For some rows the clone size is stated as once, few or many, or as a class when expanded; others skip it.

. | many | TRBJ1-1 | TRBV20-1 | CSAKENEAFF | TGCAGTGCTAAGGAGAATGAAGCTTTCTTT
TRBD1 | . | TRBJ2-7 | TRBV27 | CASGRQGTYEQYF | TGTGCCAGCGGAAGACAGGGCACCTACGAGCAGTACTTC
TRBD2 | once | TRBJ2-5 | TRBV7-7 | CASSLERDETQYF | TGTGCCAGCAGCTTAGAGCGGGACGAGACCCAGTACTTC
TRBD2 | few | TRBJ2-2 | TRBV20-1 | CSARGLAGLTGELFF | TGCAGTGCTAGAGGGCTAGCGGGGCTCACCGGGGAGCTGTTTTTT
TRBD2 | . | TRBJ2-2 | TRBV4-1 | CASSGLAGVTGELFF | TGCGCCAGCAGCGGACTAGCGGGAGTCACCGGGGAGCTGTTTTTT
. | many | TRBJ1-1 | TRBV6-5 | CASSYGGIRTEAFF | TGTGCCAGCAGTTACGGAGGGATACGGACTGAAGCTTTCTTT
. | few | TRBJ1-5 | TRBV9 | CASSGGGGGDNQPQHF | TGTGCCAGCAGCGGAGGGGGGGGAGGTGACAATCAGCCCCAGCATTTT
TRBD2 | many | TRBJ2-1 | TRBV7-8 | CASSALAGGTFNEQFF | TGTGCCAGCAGCGCCCTGGCGGGAGGGACCTTCAATGAGCAGTTCTTC
. | . | TRBJ2-1 | TRBV2 | CASVGGTHRFFRFF | TGTGCCAGCGTCGGAGGGACCCACCGCTTTTTTCGGTTCTTC
TRBD1 | . | TRBJ1-1 | TRBV5-1 | CASSSNTGGTEAFF | TGCGCCAGCAGCTCCAACACAGGGGGCACTGAAGCTTTCTTT
. | few | TRBJ2-1 | TRBV25-1 | CASSEPRRKGVDEQFF | TGTGCCAGCAGTGAACCCCGTCGAAAGGGGGTCGATGAGCAGTTCTTC
TRBD1 | few | TRBJ1-3 | TRBV6-2/TRBV6-3 | CASSYLVNDRAGNTIYF | TGTGCCAGCAGTTACCTGGTTAACGACAGGGCTGGAAACACCATATATTTT
. | many | TRBJ1-1 | TRBV12-3/TRBV12-4 | CASSLAPGPSEAFF | TGTGCCAGCAGTTTAGCCCCAGGTCCGTCTGAAGCTTTCTTT
. | many | TRBJ1-1 | TRBV2 | CASILRRLNTEAFF | TGTGCCAGCATTCTCCGACGGTTGAACACTGAAGCTTTCTTT
TRBD1 | few | TRBJ1-5 | TRBV20-1 | CSARDFGTVSNQPQHF | TGCAGTGCTAGAGATTTCGGGACAGTTAGCAATCAGCCCCAGCATTTT
. | . | TRBJ2-2 | TRBV7-9 | CASSRIRVPGELFF | TGTGCCAGCAGCCGTATCAGGGTCCCCGGGGAGCTGTTTTTT
. | many | TRBJ2-5 | TRBV10-2 | CASRPGDSGYQETQYF | TGCGCCAGCAGGCCAGGGGATAGCGGGTACCAAGAGACCCAGTACTTC
. | many | TRBJ2-7 | TRBV12-3/TRBV12-4 | CASSSIPYEQYF | TGTGCCAGCAGTTCAATTCCTTACGAGCAGTACTTC
. | few | TRBJ2-7 | TRBV6-1 | CASTPGGTGGSYEQYF | TGTGCCAGCACTCCGGGGGGTACAGGGGGATCCTACGAGCAGTACTTC
. | many | TRBJ1-1 | TRBV19 | CASSIGTLNTEAFF | TGTGCCAGTAGTATCGGGACCTTGAACACTGAAGCTTTCTTT
TRBD2 | . | TRBJ2-1 | TRBV11-2 | CASSLAVLAGSYNEQFF | TGTGCCAGCAGCTTAGCGGTCTTAGCGGGCTCCTACAATGAGCAGTTCTTC
. | few | TRBJ2-4 | TRBV28 | CASTGPDHLAKNIQYF | TGTGCCAGCACCGGCCCGGACCACCTAGCCAAAAACATTCAGTACTTC
. | once | TRBJ2-5 | TRBV9 | CASSVGQQETQYF | TGTGCCAGCAGCGTAGGACAGCAAGAGACCCAGTACTTC
TRBD1 | . | TRBJ1-6 | TRBV20-1 | CSARARQGGLPLHF | TGCAGTGCTAGAGCTCGACAGGGGGGATTACCCCTCCACTTT
. | many | TRBJ1-2 | TRBV28 | CASSLGLPYGYTF | TGTGCCAGCAGTTTGGGGTTACCCTATGGCTACACCTTC